These T cell receptor beta chains were read from a single sample in a study of blood T cells in healthy people across ages. TCRdb analysed the 5' RACE reads with MiXCR anew, one entry per CDR3 protein. The sample carries fewer than 900,000 distinct CDR3 sequences, 40% to 45% recorded once. Sequenced material: blood. Receptor source: a woman aged 55-75 years in good health. The CDR3 runs from the conserved cysteine through the conserved F or W. Fields, in order: J gene, D gene, clone size, V gene, CDR3 protein, CDR3 DNA. The D gene is left open where the match is weak. Part of the rows lack a size; the others show once, few, many or a class for expanded clones.

>TRBJ2-4|TRBD2|NA|TRBV7-3
CASRLLAGAYNEQYF
TGTGCCAGCAGGCTTCTAGCGGGGGCCTACAATGAGCAGTACTTC
>TRBJ2-1|NA|few|TRBV14
CASSQAGYYNEQFF
TGTGCCAGCAGCCAAGCAGGGTACTACAATGAGCAGTTCTTC
>TRBJ2-3|NA|few|TRBV2
CASSEILSTDTQYF
TGTGCCAGCAGTGAGATCCTGAGCACAGATACGCAGTATTTT
>TRBJ2-4|TRBD2|NA|TRBV6-2/TRBV6-3
CASNPSGRAGIQYF
TGTGCCAGCAATCCCAGCGGGAGGGCTGGCATTCAGTACTTC
>TRBJ2-3|TRBD2|many|TRBV20-1
CSARDPGTSGSAGLDTQYF
TGCAGTGCTAGAGATCCCGGGACTAGCGGGAGTGCGGGGTTAGATACGCAGTATTTT
>TRBJ2-1|TRBD2|few|TRBV7-2
CASSPHSGVTYNEQFF
TGTGCCAGCAGTCCACACAGCGGGGTGACTTACAATGAGCAGTTCTTC
>TRBJ2-1|NA|NA|TRBV7-3
CASSLKGRRVVPRNEQFF
TGTGCCAGCAGCTTAAAGGGGCGCCGAGTCGTACCCCGTAATGAGCAGTTCTTC
>TRBJ1-5|NA|NA|TRBV20-1
CSAARTYSQPQHF
TGCAGTGCCGCCAGAACGTATAGTCAGCCCCAGCATTTT
>TRBJ1-2|TRBD1|NA|TRBV20-1
CSAAASGTGYGYTF
TGCAGTGCTGCAGCCTCCGGGACAGGCTATGGCTACACCTTC
>TRBJ2-3|TRBD1|many|TRBV6-5
CASSSIWDRGTDTQYF
TGTGCCAGCAGTTCGATATGGGACAGGGGCACAGATACGCAGTATTTT
>TRBJ2-4|TRBD1|once|TRBV6-2/TRBV6-3
CASSYRREDRGHIQYF
TGTGCCAGCAGTTACAGGCGAGAGGACAGGGGTCACATTCAGTACTTC
>TRBJ2-7|NA|few|TRBV20-1
CSARQDHYEQYF
TGCAGTGCTAGACAGGACCATTACGAGCAGTACTTC
>TRBJ1-4|TRBD1|NA|TRBV20-1
CSAKPPGQGNEKLFF
TGCAGTGCTAAGCCGCCGGGACAGGGGAATGAAAAACTGTTTTTT
>TRBJ2-3|NA|NA|TRBV5-1
CASSSSARTDTQYF
TGCGCCAGCAGCTCTAGCGCCCGCACAGATACGCAGTATTTT
>TRBJ2-1|NA|few|TRBV20-1
CSARHHNEQFF
TGCAGTGCTAGACACCACAATGAGCAGTTCTTC
>TRBJ1-6|NA|few|TRBV20-1
CSASSVRVDSPLHF
TGCAGTGCTAGTTCGGTCAGGGTTGATTCACCCCTCCACTTT
>TRBJ2-7|NA|NA|TRBV12-3/TRBV12-4
CASSLANGPGNRASSYEQYF
TGTGCCAGCAGTTTAGCTAACGGCCCGGGGAACAGGGCGAGCTCCTACGAGCAGTACTTC
>TRBJ2-1|TRBD2|few|TRBV20-1
CSALAGGGDVFYNEQFF
TGCAGTGCGTTAGCAGGCGGGGGGGATGTCTTCTACAATGAGCAGTTCTTC
>TRBJ2-3|NA|NA|TRBV7-2
CASSFNEEWGTQYF
TGTGCCAGCAGCTTTAATGAGGAGTGGGGTACGCAGTATTTT
>TRBJ2-5|TRBD2|NA|TRBV7-9
CASSSLTSTETQYF
TGTGCCAGCAGCTCTTTGACTAGCACGGAGACCCAGTACTTC
>TRBJ1-1|TRBD1|NA|TRBV6-1
CASSPGQGLTEAFF
TGTGCCAGCAGTCCGGGACAGGGGCTCACTGAAGCTTTCTTT
>TRBJ1-5|NA|NA|TRBV18
CASSPGQPQPQHF
TGTGCCAGCTCACCGGGGCAGCCTCAGCCCCAGCATTTT
>TRBJ1-2|NA|NA|TRBV9
CASKGSNYGYTF
TGTGCCAGCAAGGGTTCTAACTATGGCTACACCTTC
>TRBJ2-3|NA|few|TRBV28
CASSSHLGRGDTQYF
TGTGCCAGCAGTTCCCACCTTGGACGCGGAGATACGCAGTATTTT
>TRBJ1-4|NA|few|TRBV27
CASTSSGMNEKLFF
TGTGCCAGCACCTCTAGTGGGATGAATGAAAAACTGTTTTTT
>TRBJ2-5|NA|NA|TRBV5-1
CAGSTQETQYF
TGCGCCGGCAGCACTCAAGAGACCCAGTACTTC
>TRBJ1-1|NA|NA|TRBV7-3
CASSLTDRTEAFF
TGTGCCAGCAGCTTGACAGATCGCACTGAAGCTTTCTTT
>TRBJ1-4|NA|few|TRBV6-2/TRBV6-3
CASIRGFTNEKLFF
TGTGCCAGCATCCGGGGGTTTACTAATGAAAAACTGTTTTTT
>TRBJ2-1|NA|NA|TRBV7-2
CASSLVIYNEQFF
TGTGCCAGCAGCTTAGTTATCTACAATGAGCAGTTCTTC
>TRBJ2-3|NA|once|TRBV2
CASSYQQTSTDTQYF
TGTGCCAGCAGTTACCAACAAACTAGCACAGATACGCAGTATTTT
>TRBJ1-2|TRBD1|NA|TRBV18
CASSTGGAGNYGYTF
TGTGCCAGCTCAACAGGGGGCGCCGGTAACTATGGCTACACCTTC
>TRBJ2-6|NA|NA|TRBV4-2
CASSQENRGSGANVLTF
TGTGCCAGCAGCCAAGAAAACCGGGGCTCTGGGGCCAACGTCCTGACTTTC
>TRBJ1-2|NA|few|TRBV6-1
CASGPSYGYTF
TGTGCCAGCGGGCCGAGCTATGGCTACACCTTC
>TRBJ2-2|NA|NA|TRBV6-6
CASSPSGGAGELFF
TGTGCCAGCAGCCCATCAGGGGGGGCCGGGGAGCTGTTTTTT
>TRBJ2-3|NA|NA|TRBV4-3
CASSVGAGTDTQYF
TGCGCCAGCAGCGTAGGGGCCGGCACAGATACGCAGTATTTT
>TRBJ2-4|NA|few|TRBV21-1
CASSKVVWQLGVKNIQYF
TGTGCCAGCAGCAAAGTTGTTTGGCAGCTAGGTGTCAAAAACATTCAGTACTTC
>TRBJ2-1|NA|few|TRBV6-6
CASSYTGTKYNEQFF
TGTGCCAGCAGTTACACAGGGACTAAATACAATGAGCAGTTCTTC
>TRBJ2-3|TRBD2|NA|TRBV12-3/TRBV12-4
CASRLTSERTDTQYF
TGTGCCAGCAGGCTGACTAGCGAGCGCACAGATACGCAGTATTTT
>TRBJ2-7|NA|NA|TRBV20-1
CSGAGPTYGQYF
TGCAGTGGGGCAGGGCCAACCTACGGGCAGTACTTC
>TRBJ2-7|NA|NA|TRBV6-6
CASSYIRLDEQYF
TGTGCCAGCAGCTACATCCGGCTTGACGAGCAGTACTTC
>TRBJ2-7|TRBD2|NA|TRBV27
CASSVGLAGVDWYEQYF
TGTGCCAGCAGTGTCGGGCTAGCGGGAGTGGATTGGTACGAGCAGTACTTC
>TRBJ2-5|NA|few|TRBV7-9
CASSVAGSETQYF
TGTGCCAGCAGCGTGGCAGGGTCGGAGACCCAGTACTTC
>TRBJ2-5|TRBD2|NA|TRBV6-6
CASSYFPTSGGEETQYF
TGTGCCAGCAGTTATTTCCCGACTAGCGGGGGGGAAGAGACCCAGTACTTC
>TRBJ1-2|NA|few|TRBV9
CASSPEGTHAYTF
TGTGCCAGCAGCCCAGAGGGTACCCATGCCTACACCTTC
>TRBJ2-3|TRBD1|many|TRBV15
CATSLDRVTDTQYF
TGTGCCACCAGTTTGGACAGGGTGACAGATACGCAGTATTTT
>TRBJ2-1|TRBD1|few|TRBV14
CASSQRQGVRNEQFF
TGTGCCAGCAGCCAAAGACAGGGCGTGAGGAATGAGCAGTTCTTC
>TRBJ2-7|NA|NA|TRBV11-2
CASSLEEVYEQYF
TGTGCCAGCAGCTTAGAGGAGGTATACGAGCAGTACTTC
>TRBJ1-5|NA|NA|TRBV3-1
CASSQLGRPQHF
TGTGCCAGCAGCCAACTGGGTCGGCCCCAGCATTTT
>TRBJ1-2|NA|NA|TRBV6-2/TRBV6-3
CATTWRADGYTF
TGTGCCACCACCTGGCGTGCGGATGGCTACACCTTC
>TRBJ2-5|NA|NA|TRBV7-9
CASSFLDETRNQETQYF
TGTGCCAGCAGCTTCTTAGATGAGACACGGAACCAAGAGACCCAGTACTTC
>TRBJ2-3|TRBD2|many|TRBV11-2
CASSLQRGEGDTQYF
TGTGCCAGCAGCTTACAACGGGGGGAAGGAGATACGCAGTATTTT
>TRBJ1-1|NA|NA|TRBV27
CASSLKLMNTEAFF
TGTGCCAGCAGTTTAAAATTGATGAACACTGAAGCTTTCTTT
>TRBJ2-3|TRBD2|few|TRBV9
CASSVLSGGGGTDTQYF
TGTGCCAGCAGCGTATTGTCCGGCGGGGGGGGCACAGATACGCAGTATTTT